The 24 T cell receptor beta chains below come from one sample, sequenced in a study of OX40 agonist ivuxolimab in advanced cancers. Clones were sequenced by immunoSEQ multiplex PCR, and TCRdb holds only the in-frame ones, with some missing. The data hold tens of thousands of clones, with approximately 91% observed a single time. Material: CD4+ or CD8+ T cells sorted from blood, obtained in a trial of the OX40 agonist ivuxolimab. These receptors all come from an adult with an advanced solid tumor such as melanoma, head and neck, liver or kidney cancer.

This sequence joins TRBV5-4 and TRBJ2-7; 10 nucleotides match TRBD1. This CDR3 has 14 amino acids. Germline lookup yields CDR1 SGHNT and CDR2 YYREEE (reference sequence). J was trimmed by 2 bases and V by 4 bases; bases with no gene match: 3. CDR3 coding DNA: TGTGCCAGCAGCCCCGGGACAGGGGCCTACGAGCAGTACTTC. Amino acids: CASSPGTGAYEQYF.

The gene calls are TRBV15 and TRBJ1-3, with D tentatively TRBD1 (5 bases). Germline values: CDR1 LNHNV, CDR2 YYDKDF (reference sequence). Trimming pared 0 bases from V and 2 bases from J, leaving 8 bases between. The CDR3 loop spans 15 amino acids. CDR3 amino acids: CATSRDRDPGNTIYF. The CDR3 DNA is TGTGCCACCAGCAGAGACAGGGACCCTGGAAACACCATATATTTT.

For the CDR3, the DNA is TGTGCCAGCAGTTTTTGGACAGACTCTGAAGAGACCCAGTACTTC. It yields the protein CASSFWTDSEETQYF. The rearrangement links TRBV28 to TRBJ2-5; tentatively, D is TRBD1 (6 bases). V was cut by 3 bases and J by 3 bases, with 14 bases left in between. Germline V gene lookup returns CDR1 MDHEN and CDR2 SYDVKM. The length of the CDR3 is 15 residues.

The CDR3 here is CASSSHGTLSYEQYF. The CDR3 DNA reads TGCGCCAGCAGCTCTCACGGGACTCTCTCCTACGAGCAGTACTTC. This chain links TRBV5-1 with TRBJ2-7; perhaps TRBD2 as D (6 bases). V was trimmed by 3 bases and J by 0 bases, leaving 13 bases between them. Per germline, CDR1 SGHRS and CDR2 YFSETQ. The CDR3 length is 15 residues.

The chain combines TRBV7-2 with TRBJ2-1, with TRBD2 matching 7 bases. CDR3 length: 15 residues. Germline V lookup: CDR1 SGHTA, CDR2 FQGNSA. Trimming at V came to 7 bases and at J to 7 bases, leaving 13 bases not matched to a gene. The CDR3 here is CASTLLGGSRNEQFF. In nucleotides, the CDR3 is TGTGCCAGCACCCTACTTGGCGGGAGTAGGAATGAGCAGTTCTTC.

This chain joins TRBV21-1 and TRBJ2-7; TRBD2 is the table's D call, not checked against the DNA. TRBV21-1 counts as a pseudogene. The CDR3 covers 12 residues. The CDR3 sequence: CASSKEGGEQYF. Here the CDR3 DNA reads TGTGCCAGCAGCAAAGAGGGCGGGGAGCAGTACTTC.

The chain employs TRBV15 and TRBJ1-4, with D unclear. The length of the CDR3 is 20 residues. With 0 bases removed from V and 4 bases from J, the gap between germline ends came to 24 bases. The V gene's germline CDR1 is LNHNV and CDR2 YYDKDF (reference sequence). The CDR3 nucleotides are TGTGCCACCAGCAGAGATGTCATGAGGCGGGGTGATCCAATTAATGAAAAACTGTTTTTT. This translates into CATSRDVMRRGDPINEKLFF.

The rearrangement links TRBV27 to TRBJ1-2; D call uncertain. CDR3 length: 14 amino acids. The germline V and J ends were trimmed by 3 bases and 4 bases, with 12 bases remaining between them. CDR1 is MNHEY, CDR2 SMNVEV, per germline (reference sequence). CDR3 amino acids: CASSFGDSGYGYTF. CDR3 in DNA: TGTGCCAGCAGTTTCGGTGACTCGGGCTATGGCTACACCTTC.

This chain connects TRBV9 to TRBJ1-2; D may be TRBD1 (5 bases). This CDR3 contains 15 residues. Deletions cut 4 bases from V and 3 bases from J, with 16 bases between. Germline loops: CDR1 SGDLS, CDR2 YYNGEE. The CDR3 loop is CASSPPVGVDYGYTF. As DNA, the CDR3 is TGTGCCAGCAGCCCCCCAGTGGGGGTAGACTATGGCTACACCTTC.

The chain uses TRBV9 and TRBJ2-3; TRBD2 matches at 13 bases. The CDR3 is 21 amino acids. Germline values: CDR1 SGDLS, CDR2 YYNGEE. Trimming took 4 bases from V and 3 from J; bases not matched to a gene: 20. The CDR3 protein is CASSRHTRTGTSGAGTDTQYF. CDR3 nucleotides: TGTGCCAGCAGCCGCCACACGAGGACCGGGACTAGCGGGGCGGGAACAGATACGCAGTATTTT.

This clone was seen only once. The V and J genes are TRBV5-1 and TRBJ2-2; perhaps D is TRBD1 or TRBD2 (5 bases each). V lost 6 bases and J lost 4, with 16 bases in between. The germline V gene has CDR1 SGHRS and CDR2 YFSETQ. The CDR3 is made up of 15 amino acids. The CDR3 bases are TGCGCCAGCACCATGGGTTGGGGGTCCACCGGGGAGCTGTTTTTT. As protein: CASTMGWGSTGELFF.

The CDR3 DNA follows: TGCAGCCGCGACAGGGTTGCAACTAATGAAAAACTGTTTTTT. It is translated as CSRDRVATNEKLFF. The chain uses TRBV29-1 and TRBJ1-4, with 7 bases aligning to TRBD1. This CDR3 contains 14 residues. V shed 8 bases, J shed 0 bases, and the junction held 6 bases outside the gene matches. CDR1 SQVTM and CDR2 ANQGSEA come from the germline V gene.

V is TRBV9 and J is TRBJ2-7; TRBD2 aligns across 10 bases. CDR1 and CDR2 from the germline V gene are SGDLS and YYNGEE. This CDR3 comprises 14 residues. V lost 4 bases and J lost 3; bases outside the gene matches: 4. The CDR3 here is CASSSQREGYEQYF. CDR3 DNA sequence: TGTGCCAGCAGCTCGCAGCGGGAGGGCTACGAGCAGTACTTC.

This chain uses TRBV9 with TRBJ2-1, with 8 bases aligning to TRBD2. This CDR3 comprises 15 residues. CDR1 is SGDLS and CDR2 is YYNGEE in the germline V gene. J lost 6 bases, V lost 4 bases, and 9 bases had no gene match. The CDR3 coding sequence is TGTGCCAGCAGCACCAGCGGGAGTGCCGCCAATGAGCAGTTCTTC. This sequence encodes CASSTSGSAANEQFF.

The chain employs TRBV6-1 and TRBJ2-1, with 12 positions matching TRBD2. In germline, CDR1 is MNHNS, CDR2 SASEGT. V trimming: 2 bases; J trimming: 2 bases; junction bases outside the gene matches: 4. The CDR3 has 17 residues. CDR3 bases: TGTGCCAGCAGTGAACTAGCGGGAGGGGGGACCTACAATGAGCAGTTCTTC. Amino acid sequence: CASSELAGGGTYNEQFF.

As DNA, the CDR3 is TGTGCCAGCAGCTTAGAAGGAGGTACTGAAGCTTTCTTT. This sequence encodes CASSLEGGTEAFF. The genes are TRBV11-3 and TRBJ1-1; no clear D. The CDR3 covers 13 residues. Germline V gene sequence: CDR1 SGHNT, CDR2 YENEEA. V lost 0 bases and J lost 5, with 7 bases in between.

The chain employs TRBV5-6 and TRBJ2-7; D might be TRBD1 (6 bases). V lost 4 bases to trimming and J lost 0 bases, with 14 bases between them. Germline assignment: CDR1 SGHDT and CDR2 YYEEEE. The CDR3 is 15 residues long. The CDR3 region is CASSRDTLTSYEQYF. For the CDR3, the DNA is TGTGCCAGCAGCCGGGACACCTTAACCTCCTACGAGCAGTACTTC.

Only one count was recorded for this clone. Here the CDR3 reads CAWSYGGSGEQYF. The CDR3 nucleotides are TGTGCCTGGAGTTACGGGGGCTCGGGCGAGCAGTACTTC. The rearrangement uses TRBV30 and TRBJ2-7; the D gene could be TRBD1 or TRBD2 (6 bases each). Germline CDR1 is GTSNPN and CDR2 is SVGIG (reference sequence). CDR3 size: 13 residues. Trimming removed 2 bases at V and 6 bases at J, with 14 bases between.

This chain connects TRBV5-1 to TRBJ2-5; D possibly corresponds to TRBD2 (6 bases). The CDR3 length is 14 residues. Germline V CDR1 and CDR2: SGHRS, YFSETQ. Between the trimmed V and J ends, which lost 4 bases and 0 bases, there was a span of 10 bases. CDR3 sequence (DNA): TGCGCCAGCAGCCCGGGAGCGTACCAAGAGACCCAGTACTTC. Residues: CASSPGAYQETQYF.

This clone was observed once. The chain combines TRBV9 with TRBJ2-6; no definite D call. The CDR3 spans 18 residues. CDR1 is SGDLS and CDR2 is YYNGEE in the germline V gene. V lost 0 bases, J lost 0 bases, and 13 bases lay in between. The CDR3 loop reads CASSVEMGMVSGANVLTF. CDR3 in DNA: TGTGCCAGCAGCGTAGAAATGGGAATGGTCTCTGGGGCCAACGTCCTGACTTTC.

This chain joins TRBV5-1 and TRBJ2-1; possibly TRBD1 for D (5 bases). The CDR3 has 15 residues. Trimming removed 0 bases at V and 6 bases at J, with 13 bases between. The germline V gene encodes CDR1 SGHRS and CDR2 YFSETQ. CDR3 sequence: CASSLAAGYRNEQFF. CDR3 coding DNA: TGCGCCAGCAGCTTGGCTGCAGGGTATCGCAATGAGCAGTTCTTC.

This clone was observed a single time. This chain joins TRBV27 and TRBJ2-7, with D maybe TRBD1 (5 bases). The CDR3 has 15 amino acids. Germline V gives CDR1 MNHEY, CDR2 SMNVEV (reference sequence). Trimming stripped 5 bases from V and 1 base from J, with 15 bases between. CDR3 bases: TGTGCCAGCAGTCTGTCGGCAGGGTGGTCCTACGAGCAGTACTTC. This sequence encodes CASSLSAGWSYEQYF.

This chain links TRBV13 with TRBJ2-1; no clear D gene. V lost 6 bases to trimming and J lost 1 base, with 7 bases between them. Germline CDR1 PRHDT, CDR2 FYEKMQ (reference sequence). This CDR3 spans 13 amino acids. The CDR3 DNA sequence: TGTGCCAGCAGGTCTTTTTCCTACAATGAGCAGTTCTTC. Translated: CASRSFSYNEQFF.

The chain carries TRBV9 and TRBJ2-5; tentatively, D is TRBD2 (6 bases). Trimming pared 0 bases from V and 3 bases from J, leaving 6 bases between. Germline V CDR1 and CDR2: SGDLS, YYNGEE. This CDR3 region has 13 residues. In DNA form, the CDR3 reads TGTGCCAGCAGCGTAGGGGGGGAAGAGACCCAGTACTTC. Translation: CASSVGGEETQYF. Full variable domain (remainder filled in from reference TRBV9 and TRBJ2-5): DSGVTQTPKHLITATGQRVTLRCSPRSGDLSVYWYQQSLDQGLQFLIQYYNGEERAKGNILERFSAQQFPDLHSELNLSSLELGDSALYFCASSVGGEETQYFGPGTRLLVL.